What follows are 5 T cell receptor beta chains derived from one specimen sequenced in a study of early T cells in non-severe SARS-CoV-2 infection. TCRdb redid the calling of the 5' RACE reads with MiXCR, one entry per CDR3 protein. The top ten clones hold over 1.5% of a sample with tens of thousands of distinct CDR3 sequences, over 9% of them seen once. The sequencing input was whole blood. The receptors shown here come from an adult who was a healthcare worker with PCR-confirmed SARS-CoV-2 infection or an uninfected control (not recorded which).

A few counts support this clonotype. The chain employs TRBV11-2 and TRBJ2-1; tentative D call: TRBD2 (5 bases). V dropped 4 bases and J dropped 13 bases, with 14 bases sitting between them. The CDR3 covers 12 residues. Germline CDR1 reads SGHAT; CDR2 reads FQNNGV. The CDR3 nucleotides read TGTGCCAGCAGCTCCCTAGTTCGGGAACAGTTCTTC. It codes for CASSSLVREQFF.

The rearrangement uses TRBV7-9 and TRBJ2-7; D is unclear. The CDR3 is 12 residues long. The germline CDR1 and CDR2 sequences are SEHNR and FQNEAQ (reference sequence). The V gene lost 5 bases and the J gene lost 7 bases, with 12 bases spanning the gap. CDR3 nucleotide sequence: TGTGCCAGCAGCCTCCCTAGTTTGGAGCAGTACTTC. This codes for CASSLPSLEQYF.

This clonotype showed up just a few times. The chain uses TRBV20-1 and TRBJ1-2; D might be TRBD1 (6 bases). This CDR3 spans 14 amino acids. V was clipped by 1 base and J by 8 bases, with 17 bases between them. Germline CDR1 DFQATT, CDR2 SNEGSKA (reference sequence). The CDR3 spells CSARGQEIMGGYTF. In nucleotides, the CDR3 is TGCAGTGCTAGAGGACAGGAGATTATGGGCGGCTACACCTTC.

The chain carries TRBV5-6 and TRBJ2-1; D is unresolved. Trimming pared 0 bases from V and 9 bases from J, leaving 13 bases between. Germline CDR1 is SGHDT and CDR2 is YYEEEE. This CDR3 comprises 14 residues. CDR3 DNA sequence: TGTGCCAGCAGCTTGGTTCGGTCCCTGGGTGAGCAGTTCTTC. Its protein product is CASSLVRSLGEQFF.

This clonotype came up many times. The chain employs TRBV20-1 and TRBJ2-3, with TRBD2 identical over 9 bases. V lost 5 bases to trimming and J lost 0 bases; unmatched junction nucleotides: 15. CDR1 is DFQATT and CDR2 is SNEGSKA in the germline V gene (reference sequence). This CDR3 spans 18 amino acids. The CDR3 region has the DNA TGCAGTGCTGAAAGGGCGGGTAGCGGGGGTACTAGCACAGATACGCAGTATTTT. Translation: CSAERAGSGGTSTDTQYF.